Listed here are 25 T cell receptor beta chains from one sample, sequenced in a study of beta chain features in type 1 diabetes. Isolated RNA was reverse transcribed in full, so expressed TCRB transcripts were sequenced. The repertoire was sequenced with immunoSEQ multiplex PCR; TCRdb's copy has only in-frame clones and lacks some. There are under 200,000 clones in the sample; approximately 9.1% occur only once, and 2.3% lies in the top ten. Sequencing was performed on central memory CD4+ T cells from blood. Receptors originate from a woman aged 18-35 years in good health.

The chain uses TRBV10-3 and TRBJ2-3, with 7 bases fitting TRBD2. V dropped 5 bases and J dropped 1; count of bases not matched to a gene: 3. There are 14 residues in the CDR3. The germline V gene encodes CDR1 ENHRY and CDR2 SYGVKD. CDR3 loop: CAISPAGGTDTQYF. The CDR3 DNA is TGTGCCATCAGTCCGGCGGGGGGCACAGATACGCAGTATTTT.

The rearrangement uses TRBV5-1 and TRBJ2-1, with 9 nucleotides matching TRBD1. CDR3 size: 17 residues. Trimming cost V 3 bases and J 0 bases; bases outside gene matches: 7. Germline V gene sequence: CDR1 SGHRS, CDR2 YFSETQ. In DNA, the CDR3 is TGCGCCAGCAGCTCAGCCGGGACAGGGAGCTCCTACAATGAGCAGTTCTTC. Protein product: CASSSAGTGSSYNEQFF.

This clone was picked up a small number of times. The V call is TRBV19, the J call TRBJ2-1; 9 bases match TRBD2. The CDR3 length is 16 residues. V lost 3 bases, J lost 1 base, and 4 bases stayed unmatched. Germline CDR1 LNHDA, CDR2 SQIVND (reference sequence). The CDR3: CASSIFSGSSYNEQFF. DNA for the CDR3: TGTGCCAGTAGTATCTTTAGCGGGAGTTCCTACAATGAGCAGTTCTTC. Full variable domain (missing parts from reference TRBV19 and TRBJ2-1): DGGITQSPKYLFRKEGQNVTLSCEQNLNHDAMYWYRQDPGQGLRLIYYSQIVNDFQKGDIAEGYSVSREKKESFPLTVTSAQKNPTAFYLCASSIFSGSSYNEQFFGPGTRLTVL.

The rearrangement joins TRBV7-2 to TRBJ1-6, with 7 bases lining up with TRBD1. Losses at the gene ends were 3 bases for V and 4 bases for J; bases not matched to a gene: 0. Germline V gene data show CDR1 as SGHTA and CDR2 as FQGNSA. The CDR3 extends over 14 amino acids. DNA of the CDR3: TGTGCCAGCAGCTTGACAGGGTATAATTCACCCCTCCACTTT. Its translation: CASSLTGYNSPLHF.

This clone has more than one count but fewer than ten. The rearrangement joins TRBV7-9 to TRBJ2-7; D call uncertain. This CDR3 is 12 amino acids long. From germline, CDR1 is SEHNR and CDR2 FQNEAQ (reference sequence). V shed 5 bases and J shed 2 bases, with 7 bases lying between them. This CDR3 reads CASSRTPYEQYF. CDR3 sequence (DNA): TGTGCCAGCAGCCGCACTCCCTACGAGCAGTACTTC.

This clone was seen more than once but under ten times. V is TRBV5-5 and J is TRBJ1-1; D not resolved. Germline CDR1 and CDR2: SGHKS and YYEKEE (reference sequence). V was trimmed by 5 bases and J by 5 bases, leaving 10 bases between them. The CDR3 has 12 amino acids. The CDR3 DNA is TGTGCCAGCAGTCTGGGGAGGACTGAAGCTTTCTTT. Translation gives CASSLGRTEAFF.

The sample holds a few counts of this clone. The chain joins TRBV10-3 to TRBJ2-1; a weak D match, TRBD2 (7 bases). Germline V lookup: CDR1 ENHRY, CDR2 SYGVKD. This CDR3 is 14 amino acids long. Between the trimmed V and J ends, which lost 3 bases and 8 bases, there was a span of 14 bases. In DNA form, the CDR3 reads TGTGCCATCAGTGACGATGGGGGGGCCGATGAGCAGTTCTTC. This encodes CAISDDGGADEQFF.

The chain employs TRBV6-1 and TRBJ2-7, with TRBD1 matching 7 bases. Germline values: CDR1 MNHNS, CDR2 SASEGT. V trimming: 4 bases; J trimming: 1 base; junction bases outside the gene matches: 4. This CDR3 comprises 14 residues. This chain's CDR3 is CASSAPDRSYEQYF. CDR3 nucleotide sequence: TGTGCCAGCAGTGCGCCGGACAGGTCCTACGAGCAGTACTTC.

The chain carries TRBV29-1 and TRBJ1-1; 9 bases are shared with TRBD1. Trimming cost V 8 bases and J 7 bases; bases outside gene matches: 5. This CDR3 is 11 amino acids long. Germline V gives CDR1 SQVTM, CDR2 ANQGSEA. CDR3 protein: CSTWTGVEAFF. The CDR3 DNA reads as TGCAGCACCTGGACAGGGGTTGAAGCTTTCTTT.

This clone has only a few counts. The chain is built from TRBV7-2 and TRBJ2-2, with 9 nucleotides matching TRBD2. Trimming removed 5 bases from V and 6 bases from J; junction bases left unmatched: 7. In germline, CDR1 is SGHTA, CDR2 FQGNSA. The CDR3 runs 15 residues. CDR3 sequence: CASSLGLAASGELFF. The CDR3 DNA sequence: TGTGCCAGCAGCCTGGGACTAGCCGCCTCCGGGGAGCTGTTTTTT.

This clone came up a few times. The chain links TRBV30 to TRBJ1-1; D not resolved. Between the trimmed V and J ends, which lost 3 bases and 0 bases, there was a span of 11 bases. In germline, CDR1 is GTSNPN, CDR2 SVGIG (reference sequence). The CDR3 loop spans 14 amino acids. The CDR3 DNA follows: TGTGCCTGGAGCGCTACAGACATGAACACTGAAGCTTTCTTT. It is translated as CAWSATDMNTEAFF.

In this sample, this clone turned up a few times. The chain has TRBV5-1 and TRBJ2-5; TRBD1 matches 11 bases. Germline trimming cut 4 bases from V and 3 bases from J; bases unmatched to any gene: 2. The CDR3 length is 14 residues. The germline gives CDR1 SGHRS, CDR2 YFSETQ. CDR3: CASSGTGGKETQYF. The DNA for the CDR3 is TGCGCCAGCAGCGGGACAGGGGGTAAAGAGACCCAGTACTTC.

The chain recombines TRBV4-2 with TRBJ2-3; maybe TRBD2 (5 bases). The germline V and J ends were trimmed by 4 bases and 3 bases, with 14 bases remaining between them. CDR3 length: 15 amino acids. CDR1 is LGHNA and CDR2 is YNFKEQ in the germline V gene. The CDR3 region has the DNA TGTGCCAGCAGCCCGACCGCTTCGGGGACAGATACGCAGTATTTT. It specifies CASSPTASGTDTQYF.

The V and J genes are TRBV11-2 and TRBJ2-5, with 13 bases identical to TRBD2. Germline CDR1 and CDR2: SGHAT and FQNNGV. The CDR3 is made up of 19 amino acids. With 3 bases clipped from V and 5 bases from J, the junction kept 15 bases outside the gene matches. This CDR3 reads CASSLGSTLAGGPGETQYF. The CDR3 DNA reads TGTGCCAGCAGCTTGGGGTCGACACTAGCGGGGGGGCCGGGGGAGACCCAGTACTTC. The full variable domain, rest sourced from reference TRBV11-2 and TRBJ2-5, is EAGVAQSPRYKIIEKRQSVAFWCNPISGHATLYWYQQILGQGPKLLIQFQNNGVVDDSQLPKDRFSAERLKGVDSTLKIQPAKLEDSAVYLCASSLGSTLAGGPGETQYFGPGTRLLVL.

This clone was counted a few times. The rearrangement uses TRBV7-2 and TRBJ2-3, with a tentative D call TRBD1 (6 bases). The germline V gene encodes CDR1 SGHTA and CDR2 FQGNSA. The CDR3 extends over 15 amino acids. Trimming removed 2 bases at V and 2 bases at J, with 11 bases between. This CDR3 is CASSLTGQLTDTQYF. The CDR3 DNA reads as TGTGCCAGCAGCTTAACAGGACAGCTCACAGATACGCAGTATTTT. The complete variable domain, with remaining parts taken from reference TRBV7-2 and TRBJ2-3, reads GAGVSQSPSNKVTEKGKDVELRCDPISGHTALYWYRQSLGQGLEFLIYFQGNSAPDKSGLPSDRFSAERTGGSVSTLTIQRTQQEDSAVYLCASSLTGQLTDTQYFGPGTRLTVL.

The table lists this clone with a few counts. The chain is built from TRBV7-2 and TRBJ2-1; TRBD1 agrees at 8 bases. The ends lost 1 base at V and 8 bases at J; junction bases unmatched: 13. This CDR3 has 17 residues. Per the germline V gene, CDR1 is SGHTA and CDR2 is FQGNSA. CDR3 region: CASSLVQGAGRQHEQFF. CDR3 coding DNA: TGTGCCAGCAGCTTAGTGCAGGGGGCGGGGCGCCAGCATGAGCAGTTCTTC. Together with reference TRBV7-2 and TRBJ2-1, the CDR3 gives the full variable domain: GAGVSQSPSNKVTEKGKDVELRCDPISGHTALYWYRQSLGQGLEFLIYFQGNSAPDKSGLPSDRFSAERTGGSVSTLTIQRTQQEDSAVYLCASSLVQGAGRQHEQFFGPGTRLTVL.

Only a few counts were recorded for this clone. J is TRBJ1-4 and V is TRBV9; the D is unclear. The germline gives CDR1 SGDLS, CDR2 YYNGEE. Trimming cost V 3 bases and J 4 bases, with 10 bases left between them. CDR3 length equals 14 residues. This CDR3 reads CASSGEGINEKLFF. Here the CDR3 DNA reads TGTGCCAGCAGCGGAGAGGGTATTAATGAAAAACTGTTTTTT.

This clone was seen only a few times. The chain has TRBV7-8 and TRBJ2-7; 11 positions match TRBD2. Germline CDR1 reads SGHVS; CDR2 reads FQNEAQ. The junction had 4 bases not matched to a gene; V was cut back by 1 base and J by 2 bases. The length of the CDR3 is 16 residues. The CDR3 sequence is CASSLVETSGTYEQYF. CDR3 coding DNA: TGTGCCAGCAGCTTAGTAGAGACTAGCGGGACCTACGAGCAGTACTTC.

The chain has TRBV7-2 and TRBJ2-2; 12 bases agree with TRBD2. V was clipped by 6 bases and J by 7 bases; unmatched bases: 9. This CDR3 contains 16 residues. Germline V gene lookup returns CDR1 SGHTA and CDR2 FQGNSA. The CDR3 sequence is CASRSSGGAVGGELFF. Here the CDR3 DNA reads TGTGCCAGCAGATCTAGCGGGGGGGCCGTAGGCGGGGAGCTGTTTTTT.

In DNA form, the CDR3 reads TGTGCCAGCAGTGAACGGGGGACCGGGGAGCTGTTTTTT. It encodes CASSERGTGELFF. The chain combines TRBV2 with TRBJ2-2; tentative D call: TRBD2 (6 bases). V was pared by 2 bases and J by 5 bases, with 6 bases between. Per the germline V gene, CDR1 is SNHLY and CDR2 is FYNNEI. The CDR3 extends over 13 amino acids.

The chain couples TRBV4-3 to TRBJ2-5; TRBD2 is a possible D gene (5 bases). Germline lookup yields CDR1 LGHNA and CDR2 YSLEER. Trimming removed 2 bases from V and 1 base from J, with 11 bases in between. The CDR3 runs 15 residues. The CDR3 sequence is CASSQRSGSQETQYF. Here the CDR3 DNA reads TGCGCCAGCAGCCAAAGGTCGGGGAGCCAAGAGACCCAGTACTTC.

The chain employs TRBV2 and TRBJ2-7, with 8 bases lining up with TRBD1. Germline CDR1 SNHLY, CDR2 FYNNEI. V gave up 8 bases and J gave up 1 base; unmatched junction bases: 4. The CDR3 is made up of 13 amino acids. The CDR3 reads CASGGQVSYEQYF. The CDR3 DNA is TGTGCCAGCGGGGGACAGGTGTCCTACGAGCAGTACTTC.

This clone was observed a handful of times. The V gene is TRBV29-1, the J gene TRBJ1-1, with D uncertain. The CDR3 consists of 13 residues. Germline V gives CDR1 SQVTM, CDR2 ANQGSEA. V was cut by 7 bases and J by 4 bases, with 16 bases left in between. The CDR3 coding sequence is TGCAGCGGATACCGGGTCTCGGGCACTGAAGCTTTCTTT. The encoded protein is CSGYRVSGTEAFF. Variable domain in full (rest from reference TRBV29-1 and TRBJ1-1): SAVISQKPSRDICQRGTSLTIQCQVDSQVTMMFWYRQQPGQSLTLIATANQGSEATYESGFVIDKFPISRPNLTFSTLTVSNMSPEDSSIYLCSGYRVSGTEAFFGQGTRLTVV.

This chain's CDR3 is CASSLSAGSYEQYF. CDR3 bases: TGCGCCAGCAGCTTGTCAGCGGGGAGCTACGAGCAGTACTTC. The chain has TRBV5-1 and TRBJ2-7; the match to TRBD2 covers 7 bases. The CDR3 consists of 14 residues. The V gene's germline CDR1 is SGHRS and CDR2 YFSETQ. V lost 1 base and J lost 3; bases outside the gene matches: 4.

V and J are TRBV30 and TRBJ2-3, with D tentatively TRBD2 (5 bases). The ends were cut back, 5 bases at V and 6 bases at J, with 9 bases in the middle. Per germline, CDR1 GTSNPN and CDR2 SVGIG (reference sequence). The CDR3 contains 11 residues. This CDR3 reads CAWAGLDTQYF. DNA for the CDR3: TGTGCCTGGGCGGGTTTGGATACGCAGTATTTT.